This TCR beta chain was found in a study of blood T cell repertoires in COVID-19. Study at large: Sources were T cells, B-cell-depleted T cells, or PBMCs; the material itself was cDNA or gDNA.

Clones were sequenced by immunoSEQ multiplex PCR, and TCRdb holds only the in-frame ones, with some missing. The table lists some 270,000 clones, roughly nine tenths of them singletons. The TCR comes from a man in his forties with active or convalescent COVID-19. The sample comprised peripheral blood.

The CDR3 reads CAWSPGAVELFF. The DNA for the CDR3 is TGTGCCTGGAGTCCTGGGGCCGTGGAGCTGTTTTTT. V gene TRBV30 combines with J gene TRBJ2-2; a possible D gene is TRBD1 (5 bases). In germline, CDR1 is GTSNPN, CDR2 SVGIG (reference sequence). With 2 bases removed from V and 10 bases from J, the gap between germline ends came to 11 bases. This CDR3 has 12 amino acids.